This T cell receptor (beta chain) was observed in a study of blood T cell repertoires in COVID-19. Overall study context: Both acute and convalescent COVID-19 samples were obtained from the United States, Italy and Spain. Sources were T cells, B-cell-depleted T cells, or PBMCs; the material itself was cDNA or gDNA.

Germline V lookup: CDR1 GTSNPN, CDR2 SVGIG (reference sequence). The CDR3 is 15 amino acids. Trimming took 5 bases from V and 1 from J; bases not matched to a gene: 6. Measured with immunoSEQ multiplex PCR; TCRdb has only the in-frame clones, and not every one. This sample carries 200,000 to 250,000 clones, 88% of them seen once, and the ten largest clones take over 3.5%. The receptor was derived from a woman aged 30 to 39 who had been exposed to COVID-19. The chain is built from TRBV30 and TRBJ2-3; 10 bases fit TRBD1. Sequenced input: PBMCs or T cells enriched from blood (not recorded which). CDR3 DNA: TGTGCCTGGGGACGGACAGGGGGGGGCACAGATACGCAGTATTTT. It is translated as CAWGRTGGGTDTQYF.